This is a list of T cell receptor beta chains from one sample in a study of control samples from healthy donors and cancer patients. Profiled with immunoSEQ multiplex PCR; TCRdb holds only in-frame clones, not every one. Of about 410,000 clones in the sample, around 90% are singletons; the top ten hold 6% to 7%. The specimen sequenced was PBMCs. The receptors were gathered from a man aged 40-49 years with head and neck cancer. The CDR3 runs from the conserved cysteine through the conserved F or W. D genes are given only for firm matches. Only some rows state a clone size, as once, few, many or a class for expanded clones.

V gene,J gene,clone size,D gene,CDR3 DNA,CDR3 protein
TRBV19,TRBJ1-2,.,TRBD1,TGTGCCAGTAGTAAATCACTGACAGGGTTCAACTATGGCTACACCTTC,CASSKSLTGFNYGYTF
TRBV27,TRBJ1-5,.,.,TGTGCCAGCAAGTTGAGCGGCGATCAGCCCCAGCATTTT,CASKLSGDQPQHF
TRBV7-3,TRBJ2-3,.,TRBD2,TGTGCCAGCAGCCCTTTAGCGGGGGGTAGCACAGATACGCAGTATTTT,CASSPLAGGSTDTQYF
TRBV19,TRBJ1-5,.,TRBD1,TGTGCCAGTAGTATAGGGACAGGGGTCAATCAGCCCCAGCATTTT,CASSIGTGVNQPQHF
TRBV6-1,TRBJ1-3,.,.,TGTGCCAGCAGTGTTGCTGGGCAAAAGGACAGCCATTACTCTGGAAACACCATATATTTT,CASSVAGQKDSHYSGNTIYF
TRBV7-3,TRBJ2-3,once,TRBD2,TGTGCCAGCAGCTCGGGACTAGCACCAGATACGCAGTATTTT,CASSSGLAPDTQYF
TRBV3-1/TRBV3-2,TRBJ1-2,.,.,TGTGCCAGCAGCCAAATCGCGGATGGCTACACCTTC,CASSQIADGYTF
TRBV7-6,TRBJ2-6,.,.,TGTGCCAGCAGCTTCAGGGGAACTGGGGCCAACGTCCTGACTTTC,CASSFRGTGANVLTF
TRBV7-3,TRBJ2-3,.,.,TGTGCCAGCAGCTTAAGTAGAACCACAGATACGCAGTATTTT,CASSLSRTTDTQYF
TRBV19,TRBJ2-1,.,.,TGTGCCAGTAGTGGCGGGTTCGCTGAGCAGTTCTTC,CASSGGFAEQFF
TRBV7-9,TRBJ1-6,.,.,TGTGCCAGCAGCTTACCCGGGACCTATAATTCACCCCTCCACTTT,CASSLPGTYNSPLHF
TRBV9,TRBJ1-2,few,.,TGTGCCAGCAGCGTAGATATACGGGGTCCCCATGGCTACACCTTC,CASSVDIRGPHGYTF
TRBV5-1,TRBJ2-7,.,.,TGCGCCAGCAGCTTGGTTTTAAGGCAGGGCCCCTACGAGCAGTACTTC,CASSLVLRQGPYEQYF
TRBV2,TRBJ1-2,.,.,TGTGCCAGCAGTAAACAGGGCGGCTACACCTTC,CASSKQGGYTF
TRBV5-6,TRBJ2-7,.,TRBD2,TGTGCCAGCAGCTTGGGGAGCGGGGGGGCGGCGCAGTACTTC,CASSLGSGGAAQYF
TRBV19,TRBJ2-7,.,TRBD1,TGTGCTTCCGGGCCGCAGGGGGCGGTAGGAGAGCAGTACTTC,CASGPQGAVGEQYF
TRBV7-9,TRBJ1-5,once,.,TGTGCCAGCAGCGCCCCGGGAAGCAATCAGCCCCAGCATTTT,CASSAPGSNQPQHF
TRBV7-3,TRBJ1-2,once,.,TGTGCCAGCAGCTTAACCCGGACGGATGGCTACACCTTC,CASSLTRTDGYTF
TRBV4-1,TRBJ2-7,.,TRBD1,TGCGCCAGCAGCCAAGATGGGGCAGGGGGCTCCTCCTACGAGCAGTACTTC,CASSQDGAGGSSYEQYF
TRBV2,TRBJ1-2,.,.,TGTGCCAGCAGTGAACCAGGTATAGGAGGAGGCTACACCTTC,CASSEPGIGGGYTF
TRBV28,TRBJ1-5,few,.,TGTGCCAGCAAATGGGTAGGGTACGGTCAGCCCCAGCATTTT,CASKWVGYGQPQHF
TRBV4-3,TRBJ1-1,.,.,TGCGCCAGCAGCCAAGAGACGATTGGGGACACTGAAGCTTTCTTT,CASSQETIGDTEAFF
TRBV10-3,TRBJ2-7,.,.,TGTGCCATCAGTGTAAATGGGGACGAGCAGTACTTC,CAISVNGDEQYF
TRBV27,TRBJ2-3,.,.,TGTGCCAGCAGTTTCCTTAGGTCTGATACGCAGTATTTT,CASSFLRSDTQYF
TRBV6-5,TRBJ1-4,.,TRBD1,TGTGCCAGCAGGGGGACGGACAGGAAGAATGAAAAACTGTTTTTT,CASRGTDRKNEKLFF
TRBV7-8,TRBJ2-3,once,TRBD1,TGTGCCAGCACCAACAGACAGGGGGCAGATACGCAGTATTTT,CASTNRQGADTQYF
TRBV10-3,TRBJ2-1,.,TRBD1,TGTGCCATCAGTGGATGGCAGGGGGCATCCTACAATGAGCAGTTCTTC,CAISGWQGASYNEQFF
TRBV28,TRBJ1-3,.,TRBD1,TGTGCCACCGTCCGAACCCAGACAGGGAACACCATATATTTT,CATVRTQTGNTIYF
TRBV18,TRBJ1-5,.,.,TGTGCCAGCTCCTTAGGGAGCCCACCGAGCAATCAGCCCCAGCATTTT,CASSLGSPPSNQPQHF
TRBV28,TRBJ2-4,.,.,TGTGCCAGCAACACTGGGGCATCAGCCAAAAACATTCAGTACTTC,CASNTGASAKNIQYF
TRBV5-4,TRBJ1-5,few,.,TGTGCCAGCAGCTCGAGGGAGGCGGGGGATCAGCCCCAGCATTTT,CASSSREAGDQPQHF
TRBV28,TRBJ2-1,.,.,TGTGCCAGCAGTCCCCGGACTAACAATGAGCAGTTCTTC,CASSPRTNNEQFF
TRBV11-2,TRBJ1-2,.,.,TGTGCCAGTACCCCCGGGATTGGCTCCTCTGGCTACACCTTC,CASTPGIGSSGYTF
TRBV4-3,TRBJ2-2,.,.,TGCGCCAGCAGCCAAGATCCCACCGGTACCGGGGAGCTGTTTTTT,CASSQDPTGTGELFF
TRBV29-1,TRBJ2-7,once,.,TGCAGCGTTGTTATGGGGGCCTACAACGAGCAGTACTTC,CSVVMGAYNEQYF
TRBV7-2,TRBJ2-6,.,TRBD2,TGTGCCAGCAGCCCAGGGACTAACTCTGGGGCCAACGTCCTGACTTTC,CASSPGTNSGANVLTF
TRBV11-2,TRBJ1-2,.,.,TGTGCCAGCAGCTTAGCCGCTGGGACTATTGGCTACACCTTC,CASSLAAGTIGYTF
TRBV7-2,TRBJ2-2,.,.,TGTGCCAGCAGCTTAGGGGCCCCAGGGACCCACGGGGAGCTGTTTTTT,CASSLGAPGTHGELFF
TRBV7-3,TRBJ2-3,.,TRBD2,TGTGCCAGCCAAGCGGGAGAAGAAGATACGCAGTATTTT,CASQAGEEDTQYF
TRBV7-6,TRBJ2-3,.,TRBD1,TGTGCCAGCAGCCTAGGGGGCGCCTCAACAGATACGCAGTATTTT,CASSLGGASTDTQYF
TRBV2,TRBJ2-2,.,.,TGTGCCAGCAACGAAGTGGGGACCGGGGAGCTGTTTTTT,CASNEVGTGELFF
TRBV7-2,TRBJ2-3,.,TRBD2,TGTGCCAGCAGCACTACTAGCGGGGGGGCGGATACGCAGTATTTT,CASSTTSGGADTQYF
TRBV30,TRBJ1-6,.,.,TGTGCCTGGAGTGTTCCAGGGAAAAGCTCCTATAATTCACCCCTCCACTTT,CAWSVPGKSSYNSPLHF
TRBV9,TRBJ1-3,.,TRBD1,TGTGCCAGCAGCGCGGGACAGTCCCCTGGAAACACCATATATTTT,CASSAGQSPGNTIYF
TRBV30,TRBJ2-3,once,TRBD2,TGTGCCTGGAGTGCGGACACCGGGACTAGGGGCACAGATACGCAGTATTTT,CAWSADTGTRGTDTQYF
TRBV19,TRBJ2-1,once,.,TGTGCCAGTAGTAGAAATAGGTCGCCATCCGACAATGAGCAGTTCTTC,CASSRNRSPSDNEQFF
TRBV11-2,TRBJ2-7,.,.,TGTGCCAGCAGCGGGGGAGGCAGGACCGGTTACGAGCAGTACTTC,CASSGGGRTGYEQYF
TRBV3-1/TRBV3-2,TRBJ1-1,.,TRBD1,TGTGCCAGCAGCCATCGGACAGGGGGCTCTACGGGTGAAGCTTTCTTT,CASSHRTGGSTGEAFF
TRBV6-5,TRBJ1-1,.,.,TGTGCCAGCAGTTACTCAAGAGGGGTGGCTTTCTTT,CASSYSRGVAFF
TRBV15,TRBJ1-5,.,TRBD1,TGTGCCACCAGCAGAGCCGCCTTGGGACAGGTTTCTCAGCCCCAGCATTTT,CATSRAALGQVSQPQHF
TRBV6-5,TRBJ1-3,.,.,TGTGCCAGCAGCACGGGAAACTCTGGAAACACCATATATTTT,CASSTGNSGNTIYF
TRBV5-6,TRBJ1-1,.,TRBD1,TGTGCCAGCAGCTTGGCAGGGGGCGGATTATTGAACACTGAAGCTTTCTTT,CASSLAGGGLLNTEAFF
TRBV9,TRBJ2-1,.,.,TGTGCCAGCAGCGCCCGGGGGTCTAGCGACTACAATGAGCAGTTCTTC,CASSARGSSDYNEQFF
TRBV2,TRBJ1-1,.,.,TGTGCCAGCAGTGTTGATAACTTT,CASSVDNF
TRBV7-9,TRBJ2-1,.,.,TGTGCCAGCAGCTTAGGGAGTAGCCTGTACAATGAGCAGTTCTTC,CASSLGSSLYNEQFF